Listed here are 2 T cell receptor beta chains from one sample, sequenced in a study of cytomegalovirus exposure and HLA in healthy donors. The PCR ran on 60 Vbeta and 13 Jbeta primers. The method was immunoSEQ multiplex PCR; TCRdb's version includes in-frame clones alone and lacks a portion of them. The sample has approximately 170,000 clones, roughly 71% seen once. Sequenced input: PBMCs. The receptors originated from a male donor in good health and CMV-seropositive.

The genes are TRBV2 and TRBJ2-7; D is possibly TRBD1 (6 bases). The ends were cut back, 1 base at V and 6 bases at J, with 13 bases in the middle. The germline V gene has CDR1 SNHLY and CDR2 FYNNEI. The CDR3 contains 14 residues. CDR3 residues: CASSEDREISEQYF. Written as DNA, the CDR3 is TGTGCCAGCAGTGAAGACAGGGAAATTTCCGAGCAGTACTTC.

The chain links TRBV5-1 to TRBJ1-4; the D is unclear. The CDR3 runs to 15 residues. The V end was cut by 4 bases, the J end by 0 bases, with 10 bases between. The V gene's germline CDR1 is SGHRS and CDR2 YFSETQ. The CDR3 loop is CASSELRATNEKLFF. The CDR3 DNA reads as TGCGCCAGCAGCGAGCTGCGGGCAACTAATGAAAAACTGTTTTTT.